What follows is one TCR beta chain and its context. This sample stems from a study of OX40 agonist ivuxolimab in advanced cancers. Profiled with immunoSEQ multiplex PCR; TCRdb holds only in-frame clones, not every one. The table shows over 20,000 clones, with roughly 78% occurring only once. The germline V gene encodes CDR1 SEHNR and CDR2 FQNEAQ (reference sequence). The CDR3 length is 15 residues. Trimming stripped 6 bases from V and 4 bases from J, with 17 bases between. The origin of this receptor is an adult with an advanced solid tumor such as melanoma, head and neck, liver or kidney cancer. The rearrangement joins TRBV7-9 to TRBJ2-3, with a possible D match to TRBD2 (5 bases). The material was CD4+ or CD8+ T cells sorted from blood, obtained in a trial of the OX40 agonist ivuxolimab. In DNA, the CDR3 is TGTGCCAGCAGTGTAAGGGCTAGCCCATCAGATACGCAGTATTTT. This gives the protein CASSVRASPSDTQYF.